This TCR beta chain was profiled in a study of monozygotic twins with inflammatory bowel disease. TCRdb re-called the 5' RACE reads; one entry per CDR3 protein, DNA not given. Recorded for this sample: roughly 170,000 distinct CDR3 sequences. The CDR3 has 14 residues. The germline CDR1 and CDR2 sequences are KGHDR and SFDVKD. V usage is TRBV24-1 and J usage is TRBJ2-7; lacking DNA, the TRBD1 call made by TCRdb goes unchecked. The material sequenced was blood. The receptor was derived from a human donor with ulcerative colitis or Crohn's disease, or a healthy co-twin of an affected twin (not recorded which). CDR3 residues: CATSETGNSYEQYF.